A single sample is the source of the 27 T cell receptor beta chains below, sequenced in a study of T cell repertoires in cytomegalovirus infection. In TCRdb, the reads were re-called with MiXCR into one record per CDR3 protein. The profile shows some 440,000 distinct CDR3 sequences, approximately 33% of them singletons. The sequenced sample was PBMCs. All receptors come from a human donor in good health (CMV status not recorded). Some clones in this sample may be carry-over from other donors' samples.

This clonotype has only a few counts. The rearrangement uses TRBV29-1 and TRBJ1-2; D is undetermined. The CDR3 is 11 residues long. Trimming took 5 bases from V and 4 from J, leaving 8 bases between them. CDR1 and CDR2 (germline): SQVTM, ANQGSEA. CDR3 sequence reads: CSVTGGYGYTF. The CDR3, as DNA: TGCAGCGTTACGGGAGGCTATGGCTACACCTTC.

The table lists this clonotype with a few counts. The chain links TRBV6-2 or TRBV6-3 to TRBJ1-2, with unresolved D. V was trimmed by 8 bases and J by 6 bases, leaving 10 bases between them. This CDR3 region has 11 residues. The germline gives CDR1 MNHEY, CDR2 SVGEGT. The CDR3 coding sequence is TGTGCCAGCGCGCGGGGAAATGGCTACACCTTC. This encodes CASARGNGYTF.

V is TRBV29-1 and J is TRBJ2-1; tentatively, D is TRBD1 (6 bases). Trimming pared 6 bases from V and 4 bases from J, leaving 16 bases between. CDR3 length equals 14 residues. Germline loops: CDR1 SQVTM, CDR2 ANQGSEA. CDR3 bases: TGCAGCGTCGACTCCGGGACAATTTACAATGAGCAGTTCTTC. It is translated as CSVDSGTIYNEQFF.

V gene TRBV5-4 combines with J gene TRBJ2-7, with TRBD1 matching over 11 bases. J was trimmed by 6 bases and V by 2 bases; bases with no gene match: 7. CDR1 and CDR2 (germline): SGHNT, YYREEE (reference sequence). The length of the CDR3 is 15 residues. The CDR3 DNA reads TGTGCCAGCAGCTTAGGGGGACAGGGGGATCTCGAGCAGTACTTC. Translated: CASSLGGQGDLEQYF.

There are many counts of this clonotype. The chain couples TRBV7-2 to TRBJ2-6; D is perhaps TRBD1 (5 bases). Deletions cut 2 bases from V and 2 bases from J, with 19 bases between. Looked up from germline, CDR1 is SGHTA and CDR2 is FQGNSA. The CDR3 has 19 residues. CDR3 region: CASSLSFGAVSTGANVLTF. The CDR3 DNA is TGTGCCAGCAGCTTATCGTTTGGGGCAGTTTCTACTGGGGCCAACGTCCTGACTTTC.

V and J are TRBV6-2 or TRBV6-3 and TRBJ2-1; D unresolved. CDR3 length: 14 residues. The V end lost 6 bases, the J end lost 5 bases, and 14 bases lay between the germline ends. Germline V gene lookup returns CDR1 MNHEY and CDR2 SVGEGT. In DNA form, the CDR3 reads TGTGCCAGCAGGAGGTACCCTCCGAACAATGAGCAGTTCTTC. Translating gives CASRRYPPNNEQFF.

This clonotype was counted at least ten times. This rearrangement joins TRBV7-6 to TRBJ1-4, with D possibly TRBD1 on 5 matching bases. The CDR3 has 17 residues. CDR1 and CDR2 (germline): SGHVS, FNYEAQ. V was shortened by 6 bases and J by 0 bases, with 17 bases between the two germline ends. CDR3 sequence reads: CASSINRGPATNEKLFF. The CDR3 nucleotides read TGTGCCAGCAGTATAAATAGGGGTCCTGCAACTAATGAAAAACTGTTTTTT.

This clonotype was counted a few times. V and J are TRBV15 and TRBJ1-5, with D possibly TRBD1 on 5 matching bases. Looked up from germline, CDR1 is LNHNV and CDR2 is YYDKDF (reference sequence). Trimming removed 3 bases from V and 2 bases from J, with 20 bases in between. The CDR3 contains 18 residues. The DNA of the CDR3 is TGTGCCACCAGCAGTACCTTAGGGGCAGCTCGGGGCAATCAGCCCCAGCATTTT. It encodes CATSSTLGAARGNQPQHF.

This clonotype has just a few counts. The rearrangement uses TRBV4-1 and TRBJ2-3, with a possible D match to TRBD2 (6 bases). V was shortened by 0 bases and J by 1 base, with 14 bases between the two germline ends. The CDR3 consists of 17 residues. The germline V gene encodes CDR1 MGHRA and CDR2 YSYEKL. This chain's CDR3 is CASSQDITGLGTDTQYF. CDR3 DNA sequence: TGCGCCAGCAGCCAAGATATAACGGGACTTGGCACAGATACGCAGTATTTT.

This clonotype appeared once. A read error is possible here, since a much larger clone lies one base away. J is TRBJ2-3 and V is TRBV12-3 or TRBV12-4; the match to TRBD2 covers 10 bases. V lost 7 bases to trimming and J lost 7 bases; unmatched junction nucleotides: 8. This CDR3 contains 14 residues. CDR3 coding DNA: TGTGCCAGCAAGAGCGGGGGGGGACGATATACGCAGTATTTT. Translation: CASKSGGGRYTQYF.

Concerning this clonotype itself: A read error may be the cause here, since a much bigger clone is one base away. This sequence joins TRBV7-8 and TRBJ2-5, with 7 bases aligning to TRBD1. The end of the DNA aligns better with TRBJ2-1, so the J call may be wrong. Germline CDR1 and CDR2: SGHVS and FQNEAQ. CDR3 length: 13 residues. CDR3 in DNA: TGTGCCAGCAGCTGGGACAGACAAGAGACCCAGTTCTTC. It is translated as CASSWDRQETQFF.

As to this clonotype: A much more abundant neighbour one base away suggests this may be a read error. The chain employs TRBV7-6 and TRBJ2-7; TRBD2 is a possible D gene (5 bases). The CDR3 consists of 13 residues. The germline gives CDR1 SGHVS, CDR2 FNYEAQ. Trimming pared 1 base from V and 5 bases from J, leaving 9 bases between. For the CDR3, the DNA is TGTGCCAGCAGCTTAGATACTAGGGACGAGCAGTACTTC. Amino acids: CASSLDTRDEQYF.

This chain links TRBV2 with TRBJ1-4; D ambiguous. Trimming left V 0 bases short and J 1 base short, with 9 bases between. CDR3 length: 16 amino acids. Per germline, CDR1 SNHLY and CDR2 FYNNEI. The CDR3 bases are TGTGCCAGCAGTGAAGCTATACTTGGAACTAATGAAAAACTGTTTTTT. Protein product: CASSEAILGTNEKLFF.

Points on this clonotype: Compared with germline, one end of the junction differs, possibly owing to a read error. The chain uses TRBV12-3 or TRBV12-4 and TRBJ2-7; D uncertain. The CDR3 runs to 12 residues. CDR3 nucleotide sequence: TGTGCAAGCAGTCAACTCTGTGGCGAGCAGTACTTC. Its protein product is CASSQLCGEQYF.

This clonotype was seen ten or more times. V is TRBV7-8 and J is TRBJ2-1; 7 bases are a match to TRBD2. The trim removed 5 bases at V and 1 base at J, leaving 11 bases unmatched. The germline V gene has CDR1 SGHVS and CDR2 FQNEAQ. The CDR3 spans 17 residues. CDR3 DNA sequence: TGTGCCAGCAGCCCAAGACTAGCACCCCAGTCCTACAATGAGCAGTTCTTC. It translates to CASSPRLAPQSYNEQFF.

This clonotype was found a few times. The V gene is TRBV20-1, the J gene TRBJ2-6, with TRBD2 identical over 9 bases. CDR3 length: 17 residues. Trimming cost V 6 bases and J 0 bases; bases outside gene matches: 9. Germline CDR1 and CDR2: DFQATT and SNEGSKA (reference sequence). The CDR3, as DNA: TGCAGTGCCTACAAGCGGGGGGCTTCCTCTGGGGCCAACGTCCTGACTTTC. It specifies CSAYKRGASSGANVLTF.

This clonotype was recorded many times. This chain links TRBV10-2 with TRBJ1-2; D unresolved. V shed 3 bases and J shed 4 bases, with 6 bases lying between them. Germline CDR1 is WSHSY and CDR2 is SAAADI. The CDR3 runs 12 residues. The CDR3 DNA is TGCGCCAGCAGTGACGCGAGCTATGGCTACACCTTC. This gives the protein CASSDASYGYTF.

The chain combines TRBV29-1 with TRBJ1-2; D is perhaps TRBD1 (6 bases). The CDR3 is made up of 12 amino acids. Trimming left V 2 bases short and J 6 bases short, with 10 bases between. Germline loops: CDR1 SQVTM, CDR2 ANQGSEA. CDR3 amino acids: CSVETGNNGYTF. For the CDR3, the DNA is TGCAGCGTTGAAACAGGGAATAATGGCTACACCTTC. The whole variable domain, filled in from reference TRBV29-1 and TRBJ1-2, reads SAVISQKPSRDICQRGTSLTIQCQVDSQVTMMFWYRQQPGQSLTLIATANQGSEATYESGFVIDKFPISRPNLTFSTLTVSNMSPEDSSIYLCSVETGNNGYTFGSGTRLTVV.

The chain links TRBV20-1 to TRBJ2-2, with D perhaps TRBD1 (5 bases). V dropped 3 bases and J dropped 3 bases, with 11 bases sitting between them. CDR3 size: 14 residues. Germline V gene data show CDR1 as DFQATT and CDR2 as SNEGSKA (reference sequence). As DNA, the CDR3 is TGCAGTGCTAGGGGGCTGGCGGACACCGGGGAGCTGTTTTTT. Translating gives CSARGLADTGELFF.

This chain joins TRBV4-2 and TRBJ2-5; D possibly corresponds to TRBD1 (5 bases). V gave up 6 bases and J gave up 1 base, with 18 bases separating them. Germline-derived CDR1 and CDR2 are LGHNA and YNFKEQ. The CDR3 sequence is 16 residues long. The CDR3, as DNA: TGTGCCAGCAGACATCCCGCGTCACAGGCCCAAGAGACCCAGTACTTC. Its protein is CASRHPASQAQETQYF.

This clonotype occurred a few times. The chain links TRBV4-3 to TRBJ1-2; unclear D gene. The germline V and J ends were trimmed by 0 bases and 3 bases, with 14 bases remaining between them. This CDR3 has 16 residues. Looked up from germline, CDR1 is LGHNA and CDR2 is YSLEER. CDR3 in DNA: TGCGCCAGCAGCCAAGATAGGACGCCGCTCTACTATGGCTACACCTTC. It translates to CASSQDRTPLYYGYTF.

Many counts were recorded for this clonotype. The CDR3 DNA reads as TGTGCCAGCAGCGGTCGCGGGACAGGGGTCAATAATTCACCCCTCCACTTT. Amino acid sequence: CASSGRGTGVNNSPLHF. The rearrangement uses TRBV7-2 and TRBJ1-6, with 10 bases fitting TRBD1. The CDR3 has 17 residues. V trimming: 5 bases; J trimming: 5 bases; junction bases outside the gene matches: 9. Germline-derived CDR1 and CDR2 are SGHTA and FQGNSA.

As for this clonotype: Its ends do not fully match the called genes, so a read error is possible. The V gene is TRBV12-3 or TRBV12-4, the J gene TRBJ1-5, with D uncertain. This CDR3 spans 13 amino acids. CDR3 nucleotides: TGTGACAGCAGCCTCACCGGCGGTCAGCCCCAGCATTTT. Its translation: CDSSLTGGQPQHF.

A few counts support this clonotype. This sequence joins TRBV27 and TRBJ1-5, with D possibly TRBD1 on 6 matching bases. V was trimmed by 5 bases and J by 6 bases, leaving 14 bases between them. CDR1 and CDR2 (germline): MNHEY, SMNVEV (reference sequence). The CDR3 loop spans 14 amino acids. The CDR3 region has the DNA TGTGCCAGCAGTCCCAACACAGGGAGTCAGCCCCAGCATTTT. Its protein product is CASSPNTGSQPQHF.

This clonotype was found a few times. The V call is TRBV6-6, the J call TRBJ1-1, with TRBD1 matching 7 bases. The V gene end was trimmed by 2 bases and the J gene end by 3 bases; junction bases not matched to a gene: 9. CDR1 and CDR2 (germline): MNHNY, SVGAGI (reference sequence). The CDR3 runs to 16 residues. The CDR3 DNA follows: TGTGCCAGCAGTTACGAGGGGGCGCGGTGGTACACTGAAGCTTTCTTT. It is translated as CASSYEGARWYTEAFF.

This clonotype was seen only a few times. The V and J genes are TRBV12-3 or TRBV12-4 and TRBJ1-2; tentatively, D is TRBD1 (5 bases). The CDR3 sequence is 13 residues long. V was cut by 1 base and J by 8 bases, with 11 bases left in between. CDR3 nucleotide sequence: TGTGCCAGCAGTTTAGTGGGGGGGAAAGGCTACACCTTC. Encoded protein: CASSLVGGKGYTF.

Points on this clonotype: The final CDR3 position lacks the conserved phenylalanine or tryptophan, pointing to a likely read error. The chain carries TRBV7-8 and TRBJ2-5; D gene ambiguous. Trimming removed 2 bases from V and 5 bases from J, with 6 bases in between. There are 12 residues in the CDR3. The germline gives CDR1 SGHVS, CDR2 FQNEAQ. CDR3 region: CASSLIGETQYL. Written as DNA, the CDR3 is TGTGCCAGCAGCTTAATCGGGGAGACCCAGTACTTA.